This T cell receptor (beta chain) emerged from a study of blood T cell repertoires in COVID-19. Across the study: The study drew acute and convalescent COVID-19 samples from the United States, Italy and Spain. From T cells, B-cell-depleted T cells, or PBMCs came the material, which was cDNA or gDNA.

The CDR3 length is 14 residues. V shed 0 bases and J shed 3 bases, with 10 bases lying between them. Germline CDR1 SGHRS, CDR2 YFSETQ. Original methodology: Quantification of nucleated cells was approximated via reference gene primer amplification. The protocol was immunoSEQ multiplex PCR, while the TCRdb copy is restricted to in-frame clones and leaves out a portion. V, J and clone size reflect that table, while D and trimming were determined from the DNA. Among some 80,000 clones listed, around 84% were seen once. This sequence joins TRBV5-1 and TRBJ2-7; D uncertain. The sample taken for sequencing was peripheral blood. The origin of this receptor is a human donor in a cohort sampled during active COVID-19. CDR3 coding DNA: TGCGCCAGCAGCTTGGTCTCCCGGAGCTACGAGCAGTACTTC. Its protein is CASSLVSRSYEQYF.